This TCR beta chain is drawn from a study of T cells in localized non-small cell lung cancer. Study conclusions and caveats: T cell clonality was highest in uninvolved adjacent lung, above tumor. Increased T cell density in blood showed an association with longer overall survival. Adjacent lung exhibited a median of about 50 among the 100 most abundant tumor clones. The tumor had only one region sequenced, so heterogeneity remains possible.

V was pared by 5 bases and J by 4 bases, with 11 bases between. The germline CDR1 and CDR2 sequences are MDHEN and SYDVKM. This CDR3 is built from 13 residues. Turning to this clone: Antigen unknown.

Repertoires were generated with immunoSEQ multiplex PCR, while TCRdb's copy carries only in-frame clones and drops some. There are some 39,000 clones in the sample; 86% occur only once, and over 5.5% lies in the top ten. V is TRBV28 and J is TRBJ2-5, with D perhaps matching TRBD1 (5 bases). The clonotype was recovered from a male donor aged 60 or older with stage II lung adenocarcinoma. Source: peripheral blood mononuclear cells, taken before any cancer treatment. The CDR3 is CASSGADVETQYF. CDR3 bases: TGTGCCAGCAGTGGGGCGGATGTAGAGACCCAGTACTTC.